Following are 18 T cell receptor beta chains from one sample sequenced in a study of a mutant IDH1 vaccine in newly diagnosed glioma. Generated by immunoSEQ multiplex PCR, the TCRdb table keeps only in-frame clones and is missing some. This table holds 20,000 to 25,000 clones, roughly 82% found once. These TCRs are of unknown antigen specificity. Time point reported: week 23, last vaccination. In every dose of vaccine, 300 ug of mutant IDH1 20-mer peptide was given alongside topical imiquimod. The sequences come from PBMCs, collected from a glioma patient whose treatment included an IDH1 peptide vaccine. These TCRs come from a man in his thirties or forties with glioma.

This clone was counted a single time. The CDR3 DNA is TGTGCCAGCAGTGATCCAGGGTCTAGCACCGGGGAGCTGTTTTTT. Protein: CASSDPGSSTGELFF. The chain carries TRBV25-1 and TRBJ2-2, with a tentative D call TRBD1 (5 bases). The CDR3 covers 15 residues. Germline-derived CDR1 and CDR2 are MGHDK and SYGVNS. Trimming removed 3 bases from V and 4 bases from J, with 12 bases in between.

The J gene is TRBJ1-5, the V gene TRBV27; 8 bases align to TRBD1. The V and J ends lost 3 bases and 6 bases, in that order; junction bases with no gene match: 7. Germline values: CDR1 MNHEY, CDR2 SMNVEV (reference sequence). The CDR3 runs 15 residues. Here the CDR3 reads CASSLKQGGSQPQHF. The CDR3 DNA reads as TGTGCCAGCAGTTTGAAACAGGGGGGAAGTCAGCCCCAGCATTTT.

The chain uses TRBV5-1 and TRBJ1-1; D may be TRBD1 (6 bases). The CDR3 extends over 17 amino acids. Trimming pared 2 bases from V and 4 bases from J, leaving 21 bases between. In germline, CDR1 is SGHRS, CDR2 YFSETQ. CDR3 sequence: CASSFQGPDQGGTEAFF. The CDR3 DNA sequence: TGCGCCAGCAGCTTCCAGGGCCCTGATCAAGGGGGCACTGAAGCTTTCTTT.

The gene calls are TRBV7-2 and TRBJ2-1, with TRBD1 matching 7 bases. The CDR3 is made up of 15 amino acids. Germline V gives CDR1 SGHTA, CDR2 FQGNSA. J was trimmed by 2 bases and V by 1 base; bases with no gene match: 2. The CDR3 sequence: CASSLVGTAYNEQFF. As DNA, the CDR3 is TGTGCCAGCAGCTTAGTAGGGACAGCCTACAATGAGCAGTTCTTC. Supplemented by reference TRBV7-2 and TRBJ2-1, the full variable domain reads GAGVSQSPSNKVTEKGKDVELRCDPISGHTALYWYRQSLGQGLEFLIYFQGNSAPDKSGLPSDRFSAERTGGSVSTLTIQRTQQEDSAVYLCASSLVGTAYNEQFFGPGTRLTVL.

The gene calls are TRBV11-2 and TRBJ2-7; D not certain. CDR1 and CDR2 from the germline V gene are SGHAT and FQNNGV. Trimming pared 5 bases from V and 3 bases from J, leaving 11 bases between. This CDR3 has 13 amino acids. Written as DNA, the CDR3 is TGTGCCAGCAGCCTAGGACGGAGCTACGAGCAGTACTTC. Its protein product is CASSLGRSYEQYF.

The gene calls are TRBV7-8 and TRBJ1-1; TRBD1 agrees at 11 bases. The CDR3 runs 13 residues. With V trimmed by 8 bases and J by 10 bases, 9 bases remained unmatched. Germline V gives CDR1 SGHVS, CDR2 FQNEAQ. The CDR3 bases are TGTGCCAGCGGGGACAGGGGGACAGGCGGAGCTTTCTTT. Protein sequence: CASGDRGTGGAFF.

This clone appeared a few times. This chain connects TRBV10-2 to TRBJ1-5, with 9 bases fitting TRBD1. The length of the CDR3 is 13 residues. Germline CDR1 WSHSY, CDR2 SAAADI. The J segment lost 5 bases and the V segment lost 7 bases, leaving 3 bases of the junction unmatched. This CDR3 is CASTRQGDQPQHF. CDR3 nucleotide sequence: TGCGCCAGCACGAGACAGGGGGATCAGCCCCAGCATTTT.

The rearrangement uses TRBV5-1 and TRBJ1-5; D is ambiguous. V was pared by 5 bases and J by 1 base, with 7 bases between. The CDR3 spans 13 residues. Germline V gene lookup returns CDR1 SGHRS and CDR2 YFSETQ. DNA of the CDR3: TGCGCCAGCAGGGAATCCAGCAATCAGCCCCAGCATTTT. The encoded protein is CASRESSNQPQHF.

The CDR3 sequence: CASNPTVFHEQFF. CDR3 bases: TGTGCCAGCAATCCGACCGTTTTCCATGAGCAGTTCTTC. J is TRBJ2-1 and V is TRBV6-1; no firm D call. This CDR3 is 13 amino acids long. CDR1 and CDR2 (germline): MNHNS, SASEGT. Trimming removed 7 bases at V and 8 bases at J, with 15 bases between.

The CDR3 loop reads CASRPPTGGVSTEAFF. CDR3 DNA: TGCGCCAGCAGACCCCCGACAGGGGGAGTCAGCACTGAAGCTTTCTTT. The chain recombines TRBV4-1 with TRBJ1-1, with 9 bases identical to TRBD1. Unmatched junction bases numbered 12, after V lost 6 bases and J lost 4 bases. The CDR3 is made up of 16 amino acids. Per germline, CDR1 MGHRA and CDR2 YSYEKL.

This clone appeared once. The chain recombines TRBV6-6 with TRBJ2-5; 9 bases line up with TRBD1. The CDR3 is made up of 15 amino acids. The trim removed 3 bases at V and 5 bases at J, leaving 7 bases unmatched. Germline values: CDR1 MNHNY, CDR2 SVGAGI (reference sequence). CDR3 coding DNA: TGTGCCAGCAGTTATTTGACCGGGACAGGGGAGACCCAGTACTTC. Translated: CASSYLTGTGETQYF.

The chain combines TRBV4-1 with TRBJ2-1, with 8 bases identical to TRBD2. This CDR3 region has 19 residues. The germline V gene has CDR1 MGHRA and CDR2 YSYEKL. J lost 0 bases, V lost 1 base, and 11 bases had no gene match. The CDR3, as DNA: TGCGCCAGCAGCCAAGGCGAGTTAAGACGGGAGGGCTCCTACAATGAGCAGTTCTTC. Its protein product is CASSQGELRREGSYNEQFF.

The V call is TRBV19, the J call TRBJ1-2, with D possibly being TRBD1 (5 bases). This CDR3 has 13 residues. CDR1 and CDR2 from the germline V gene are LNHDA and SQIVND (reference sequence). V was cut by 2 bases and J by 2 bases, with 6 bases left in between. CDR3: CASSISGNYGYTF. CDR3 nucleotides: TGTGCCAGTAGTATATCAGGGAACTATGGCTACACCTTC.

This chain joins TRBV12-5 and TRBJ1-5, with D possibly TRBD1 on 5 matching bases. This CDR3 has 15 residues. V was pared by 7 bases and J by 4 bases, with 17 bases between. Germline CDR1 and CDR2: LGHNT and FRNRAP. Written as DNA, the CDR3 is TGTGCTAGTGCCTCGAGGGGACGGATTAATCAGCCCCAGCATTTT. This encodes CASASRGRINQPQHF. The complete variable domain, with remaining parts taken from reference TRBV12-5 and TRBJ1-5, reads DARVTQTPRHKVTEMGQEVTMRCQPILGHNTVFWYRQTMMQGLELLAYFRNRAPLDDSGMPKDRFSAEMPDATLATLKIQPSEPRDSAVYFCASASRGRINQPQHFGDGTRLSIL.

The V gene is TRBV14, the J gene TRBJ2-5, with TRBD2 identical over 8 bases. The germline V gene has CDR1 SGHDN and CDR2 FVKESK. V shed 0 bases, J shed 1 base, and the junction held 4 bases outside the gene matches. This CDR3 region has 16 residues. In DNA, the CDR3 is TGTGCCAGCAGCCAAGATCCTAGCGGGCTCCAAGAGACCCAGTACTTC. Amino acid sequence: CASSQDPSGLQETQYF. The full variable domain, with the rest looked up from reference TRBV14 and TRBJ2-5, is EAGVTQFPSHSVIEKGQTVTLRCDPISGHDNLYWYRRVMGKEIKFLLHFVKESKQDESGMPNNRFLAERTGGTYSTLKVQPAELEDSGVYFCASSQDPSGLQETQYFGPGTRLLVL.

The genes are TRBV2 and TRBJ2-1; D is uncertain. V dropped 4 bases and J dropped 8 bases, with 12 bases sitting between them. This CDR3 has 13 residues. Looked up from germline, CDR1 is SNHLY and CDR2 is FYNNEI. CDR3: CASSGLAAHEQFF. Written as DNA, the CDR3 is TGTGCCAGCAGTGGCCTCGCCGCACATGAGCAGTTCTTC.

The chain is built from TRBV5-6 and TRBJ1-1, with D possibly matching TRBD1 (5 bases). The V end lost 1 base, the J end lost 3 bases, and 19 bases lay between the germline ends. The CDR3 has 17 residues. Germline V gene sequence: CDR1 SGHDT, CDR2 YYEEEE. This CDR3 is CASSLMGTRRSDTEAFF. DNA of the CDR3: TGTGCCAGCAGCTTGATGGGGACGAGGAGGTCGGACACTGAAGCTTTCTTT.

This chain uses TRBV14 with TRBJ2-3; 15 bases match TRBD2. This CDR3 is 18 amino acids long. The J segment lost 1 base and the V segment lost 3 bases, leaving 5 bases of the junction unmatched. Germline lookup yields CDR1 SGHDN and CDR2 FVKESK. CDR3 in amino acids: CASSQGLAGGRGTDTQYF. The CDR3 DNA sequence: TGTGCCAGCAGCCAGGGACTAGCGGGAGGTCGGGGCACAGATACGCAGTATTTT.